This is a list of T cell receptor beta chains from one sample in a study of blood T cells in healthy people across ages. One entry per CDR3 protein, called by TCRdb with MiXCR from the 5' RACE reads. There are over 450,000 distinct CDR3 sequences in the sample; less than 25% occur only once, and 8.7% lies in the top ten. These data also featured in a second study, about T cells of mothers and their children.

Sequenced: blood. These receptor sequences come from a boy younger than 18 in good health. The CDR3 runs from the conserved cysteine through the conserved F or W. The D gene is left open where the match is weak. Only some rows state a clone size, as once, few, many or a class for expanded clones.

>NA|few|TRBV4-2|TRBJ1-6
CASSQPIVSSSYNSPLHF
TGTGCCAGCAGCCAGCCTATCGTCAGTAGCTCCTATAATTCACCCCTCCACTTT
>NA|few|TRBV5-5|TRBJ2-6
CASSLDLTGANVLTF
TGTGCCAGCAGCTTGGACCTCACTGGGGCCAACGTCCTGACTTTC
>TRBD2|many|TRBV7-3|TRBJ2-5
CASSLGTSGGQETQYF
TGTGCCAGCAGCTTAGGGACTAGCGGGGGACAAGAGACCCAGTACTTC
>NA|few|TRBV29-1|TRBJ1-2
CSVGPLTDFGYTF
TGCAGCGTTGGGCCTCTTACAGATTTTGGCTACACCTTC
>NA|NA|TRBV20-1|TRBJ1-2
CSARARVNYGYTF
TGCAGTGCTAGAGCAAGAGTTAACTATGGCTACACCTTC
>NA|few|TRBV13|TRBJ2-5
CASSNSMGSKKTQYF
TGTGCCAGCAGCAATAGCATGGGTAGTAAGAAGACCCAGTACTTC
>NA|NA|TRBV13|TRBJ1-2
CASSLVSAPDGYTF
TGTGCCAGCAGCTTAGTCAGCGCACCCGATGGCTACACCTTC
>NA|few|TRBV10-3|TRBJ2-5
CAIGQGGGGVQETQYF
TGTGCCATCGGACAGGGCGGCGGGGGGGTTCAAGAGACCCAGTACTTC
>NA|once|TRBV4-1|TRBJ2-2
CASSQDQASGPNTGELFF
TGCGCCAGCAGCCAAGATCAGGCCTCGGGGCCTAACACCGGGGAGCTGTTTTTT
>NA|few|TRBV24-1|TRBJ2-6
CATSAAGESNGANVLTF
TGTGCCACCAGTGCGGCAGGGGAAAGTAATGGGGCCAACGTCCTGACTTTC
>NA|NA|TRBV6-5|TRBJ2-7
CASTDQFREQYF
TGTGCCAGCACGGACCAATTCCGCGAGCAGTACTTC
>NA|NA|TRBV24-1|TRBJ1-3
CATSVRGRVGGNTIYF
TGTGCCACCAGTGTTCGTGGCCGCGTGGGAGGAAACACCATATATTTT
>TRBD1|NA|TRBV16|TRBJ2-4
CASSLRDSSKNIQYF
TGTGCCAGCAGTCTCCGGGACAGCTCCAAAAACATTCAGTACTTC
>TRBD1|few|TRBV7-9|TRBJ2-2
CASSSTPGQENTGELFF
TGTGCCAGCAGCTCCACACCGGGACAGGAGAACACCGGGGAGCTGTTTTTT
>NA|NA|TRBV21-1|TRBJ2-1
CASSKAYLAGGPDEQFF
TGTGCCAGCAGCAAAGCCTATTTAGCGGGGGGGCCCGATGAGCAGTTCTTC
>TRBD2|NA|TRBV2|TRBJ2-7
CASGGSGRASYEQYF
TGTGCCAGCGGAGGAAGCGGGAGGGCCTCCTACGAGCAGTACTTC
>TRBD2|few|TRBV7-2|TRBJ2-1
CASTTSGAYNEQFF
TGTGCCAGCACCACTAGCGGGGCCTACAATGAGCAGTTCTTC
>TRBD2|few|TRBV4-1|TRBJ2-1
CASSQQSIPGLAGLSEQFF
TGCGCCAGCAGCCAGCAGTCTATCCCGGGACTAGCGGGGCTTAGTGAGCAGTTCTTC
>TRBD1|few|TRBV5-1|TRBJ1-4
CASSPQPGQSNEKLFF
TGCGCCAGCAGCCCGCAGCCGGGACAGAGTAATGAAAAACTGTTTTTT
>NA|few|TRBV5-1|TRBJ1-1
CASSTGETEAFF
TGCGCCAGCAGCACCGGGGAGACTGAAGCTTTCTTT
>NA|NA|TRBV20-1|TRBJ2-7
CSASLSGPYEQYF
TGCAGTGCTTCTTTGTCGGGCCCCTACGAGCAGTACTTC
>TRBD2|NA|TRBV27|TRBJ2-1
CASSSNLLRTSGRVNEQLF
TGTGCCAGCAGTTCTAACTTATTACGTACCAGCGGGAGGGTTAATGAGCAGCTCTTC
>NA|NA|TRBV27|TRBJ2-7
CATRQGGAGEQYF
TGTGCCACCCGACAGGGCGGGGCAGGTGAGCAGTACTTC
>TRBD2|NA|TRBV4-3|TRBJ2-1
CASSDRGRGYNEQFF
TGCGCCAGCAGCGACCGAGGGCGGGGGTACAATGAGCAGTTCTTC
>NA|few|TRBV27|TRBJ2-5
CASGWMGKETQYF
TGTGCCAGCGGATGGATGGGGAAAGAGACCCAGTACTTC
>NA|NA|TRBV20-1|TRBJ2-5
CSANRGETQYF
TGCAGTGCTAATCGGGGGGAGACCCAGTACTTC
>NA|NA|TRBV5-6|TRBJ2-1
CASSQEQGNEQFF
TGTGCCAGCAGCCAGGAACAGGGCAATGAGCAGTTCTTC
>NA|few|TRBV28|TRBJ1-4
CASSLWGANEKLFF
TGTGCCAGCAGTTTGTGGGGGGCTAATGAAAAACTGTTTTTT
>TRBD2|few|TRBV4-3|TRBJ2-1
CASSQVAGDDNEQFF
TGCGCCAGCAGCCAAGTAGCGGGAGACGACAATGAGCAGTTCTTC
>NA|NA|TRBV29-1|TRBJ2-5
CSVEVGFGETQYF
TGCAGCGTTGAAGTGGGGTTCGGGGAGACCCAGTACTTC
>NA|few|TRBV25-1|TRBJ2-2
CASSDIGHLTGELFF
TGTGCCAGCAGTGATATAGGACACCTGACCGGGGAGCTGTTTTTT
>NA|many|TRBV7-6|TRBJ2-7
CASSLVDTYEQYF
TGTGCCAGCAGCTTAGTGGATACCTACGAGCAGTACTTC
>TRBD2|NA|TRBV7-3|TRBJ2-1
CASSLRGRGSYNEQFF
TGTGCCAGCAGCTTAAGGGGGAGGGGCTCCTACAATGAGCAGTTCTTC
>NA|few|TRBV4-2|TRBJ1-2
CASSQEGTPVSGYTF
TGTGCCAGCAGCCAAGAGGGGACACCAGTATCAGGCTACACCTTC
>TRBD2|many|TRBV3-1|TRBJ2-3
CASSQDWASGGTDTQYF
TGTGCCAGCAGCCAAGATTGGGCTAGCGGGGGCACAGATACGCAGTATTTT
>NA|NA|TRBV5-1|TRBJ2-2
CASSLAAQWVAGDTGELFF
TGCGCCAGCAGCTTGGCCGCCCAATGGGTTGCAGGGGACACCGGGGAGCTGTTTTTT
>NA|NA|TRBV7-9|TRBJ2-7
CASSQGLSGPGNEQYF
TGTGCCAGCAGCCAGGGACTTAGCGGCCCTGGGAACGAGCAGTACTTC
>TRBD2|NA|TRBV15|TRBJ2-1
CATSRDGSGGGEQFF
TGTGCCACCAGCAGAGATGGTAGCGGGGGAGGCGAGCAGTTCTTC
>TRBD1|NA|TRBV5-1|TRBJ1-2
CASSPGQSGPYGYTF
TGCGCCAGCAGCCCGGGACAGTCCGGACCTTATGGCTACACCTTC
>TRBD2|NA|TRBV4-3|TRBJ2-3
CASSQDRAGVVYF
TGCGCCAGCAGCCAAGACCGAGCGGGAGTGGTGTATTTT
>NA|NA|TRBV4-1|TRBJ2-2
CASSFRPGMNTGELFF
TGCGCCAGCAGCTTCCGACCGGGAATGAACACCGGGGAGCTGTTTTTT
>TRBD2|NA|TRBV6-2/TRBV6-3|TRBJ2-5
CASSYSIGASGGEETQYF
TGTGCCAGCAGTTACAGTATCGGAGCTAGCGGGGGGGAAGAGACCCAGTACTTC
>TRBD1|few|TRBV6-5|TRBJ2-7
CASRRQGAYEQYF
TGTGCCAGCAGGCGACAGGGGGCCTACGAGCAGTACTTC
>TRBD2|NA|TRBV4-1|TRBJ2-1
CASSQLTSGRKSYNEQFF
TGCGCCAGCAGCCAGCTTACTAGCGGGAGGAAATCCTACAATGAGCAGTTCTTC
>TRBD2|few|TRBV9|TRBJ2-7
CASSGGGLVSYEQYF
TGTGCCAGCAGCGGGGGGGGACTAGTCTCCTACGAGCAGTACTTC
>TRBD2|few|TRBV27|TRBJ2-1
CASSLPLAGPNEQFF
TGTGCCAGCAGTTTGCCGCTAGCGGGACCAAATGAGCAGTTCTTC
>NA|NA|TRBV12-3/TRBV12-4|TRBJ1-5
CASSFLGGNQPQHF
TGTGCCAGCAGTTTTCTGGGGGGCAATCAGCCCCAGCATTTT